One sample yielded the 10 T cell receptor beta chains listed below, sequenced in a study of cytomegalovirus exposure and HLA in healthy donors. Primers: 60 Vbeta forward and 13 Jbeta reverse. Sequencing used immunoSEQ multiplex PCR; TCRdb keeps in-frame clones, though not all of them. The profile covers some 140,000 clones, with 70% to 80% appearing a single time and around 7% taken by the ten largest. Sequences were obtained from PBMCs. These receptors were obtained from a middle-aged man in good health and CMV-seropositive.

The sample holds one count of this clone. The chain links TRBV19 to TRBJ1-5; D perhaps matches TRBD1 (5 bases). The CDR3 contains 14 residues. V lost 7 bases, J lost 5 bases, and 15 bases lay in between. Germline CDR1 reads LNHDA; CDR2 reads SQIVND (reference sequence). The CDR3 is CASTRDREDQPQHF. The CDR3, as DNA: TGTGCCAGTACCCGGGACCGGGAGGATCAGCCCCAGCATTTT.

CDR3 DNA: TGTGCCAGCAGCGAGAGGAGGGTTGGGACAGGGATGTTGGCAGATACGCAGTATTTT. Protein sequence: CASSERRVGTGMLADTQYF. The chain employs TRBV7-6 and TRBJ2-3; 9 bases line up with TRBD1. Germline trimming cut 5 bases from V and 4 bases from J; bases unmatched to any gene: 19. The CDR3 contains 19 residues. Germline V gene lookup returns CDR1 SGHVS and CDR2 FNYEAQ.

The rearrangement uses TRBV5-1 and TRBJ2-7; no definite D call. Germline V gene data show CDR1 as SGHRS and CDR2 as YFSETQ. The ends were cut back, 0 bases at V and 4 bases at J, with 8 bases in the middle. CDR3 length: 13 residues. CDR3 bases: TGCGCCAGCAGCTTGGGTAGTTTGTACGAGCAGTACTTC. Encoded protein: CASSLGSLYEQYF. Complete variable domain (other parts from reference TRBV5-1 and TRBJ2-7): KAGVTQTPRYLIKTRGQQVTLSCSPISGHRSVSWYQQTPGQGLQFLFEYFSETQRNKGNFPGRFSGRQFSNSRSEMNVSTLELGDSALYLCASSLGSLYEQYFGPGTRLTVT.

This chain joins TRBV5-1 and TRBJ2-1, with TRBD2 matching over 9 bases. The CDR3 covers 16 residues. Germline CDR1 and CDR2: SGHRS and YFSETQ. J lost 6 bases, V lost 3 bases, and 10 bases had no gene match. CDR3 bases: TGCGCCAGCAGCTGGACCCCGGGACTAGCTGCCAATGAGCAGTTCTTC. This sequence encodes CASSWTPGLAANEQFF.

The V call is TRBV2, the J call TRBJ2-1; maybe TRBD2 (5 bases). V gave up 4 bases and J gave up 2 bases, with 6 bases separating them. This CDR3 spans 13 amino acids. Germline loops: CDR1 SNHLY, CDR2 FYNNEI. Here the CDR3 DNA reads TGTGCCAGCAGTGGGACTGCCTACAATGAGCAGTTCTTC. Amino acids: CASSGTAYNEQFF.

J is TRBJ1-5 and V is TRBV4-1; D gene unclear. The CDR3 loop spans 13 amino acids. The germline V and J ends were trimmed by 0 bases and 6 bases, with 6 bases remaining between them. Germline V gene data show CDR1 as MGHRA and CDR2 as YSYEKL. CDR3: CASSQDPSQPQHF. The CDR3 DNA follows: TGCGCCAGCAGCCAAGATCCCAGTCAGCCCCAGCATTTT.

CDR3 DNA: TGTGCCAGTAGCCAGACAGGCCCCCGGGGCTACACCTTC. Its protein is CASSQTGPRGYTF. The genes are TRBV19 and TRBJ1-2; D is possibly TRBD1 (6 bases). The germline gives CDR1 LNHDA, CDR2 SQIVND (reference sequence). This CDR3 is 13 amino acids long. Trimming left V 6 bases short and J 8 bases short, with 16 bases between.

This clone is a singleton in its sample. The V gene is TRBV29-1, the J gene TRBJ2-2, with 7 bases identical to TRBD1. CDR3 size: 15 residues. V was clipped by 5 bases and J by 2 bases; unmatched bases: 8. Germline CDR1 reads SQVTM; CDR2 reads ANQGSEA. In DNA form, the CDR3 reads TGCAGCGTTTCCGGGACAGAGATTAACACCGGGGAGCTGTTTTTT. It yields the protein CSVSGTEINTGELFF.

The V gene is TRBV6-5, the J gene TRBJ2-1, with TRBD1 matching 8 bases. This CDR3 has 14 residues. V was clipped by 2 bases and J by 7 bases; unmatched bases: 4. Germline V gene lookup returns CDR1 MNHEY and CDR2 SVGAGI. CDR3 in amino acids: CASSYPGQGNEQFF. The CDR3 nucleotides are TGTGCCAGCAGTTACCCAGGACAGGGTAATGAGCAGTTCTTC.

This clone was counted between two and nine times. The chain is built from TRBV10-1 and TRBJ2-2; a possible D gene is TRBD2 (5 bases). Germline CDR1 is WNHNN and CDR2 is SYGVQD (reference sequence). Trimming took 4 bases from V and 1 from J, leaving 13 bases between them. The CDR3 is 16 amino acids. The CDR3, as DNA: TGCGCCAGCAGTGGCCCGCCGGGGAGGAACACCGGGGAGCTGTTTTTT. Its translation: CASSGPPGRNTGELFF.